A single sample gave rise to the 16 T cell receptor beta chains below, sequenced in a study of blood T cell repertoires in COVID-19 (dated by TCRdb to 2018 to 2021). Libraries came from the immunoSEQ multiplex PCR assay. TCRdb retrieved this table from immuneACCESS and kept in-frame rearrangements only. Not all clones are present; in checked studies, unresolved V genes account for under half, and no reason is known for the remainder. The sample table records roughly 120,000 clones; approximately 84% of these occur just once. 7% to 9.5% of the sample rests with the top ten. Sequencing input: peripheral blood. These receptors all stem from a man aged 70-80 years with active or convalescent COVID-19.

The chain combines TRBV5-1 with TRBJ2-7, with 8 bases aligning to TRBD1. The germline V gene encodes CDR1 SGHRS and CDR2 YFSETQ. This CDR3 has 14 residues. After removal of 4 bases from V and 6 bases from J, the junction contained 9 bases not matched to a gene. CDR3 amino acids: CASSVKAGGGEQYF. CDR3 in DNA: TGCGCCAGCAGCGTAAAAGCAGGGGGCGGCGAGCAGTACTTC.

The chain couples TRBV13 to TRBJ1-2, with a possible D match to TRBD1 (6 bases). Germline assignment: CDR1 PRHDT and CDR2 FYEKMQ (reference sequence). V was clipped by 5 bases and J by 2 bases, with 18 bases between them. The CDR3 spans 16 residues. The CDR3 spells CASSTDRKGPNYGYTF. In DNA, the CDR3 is TGTGCCAGCAGCACCGACAGGAAAGGGCCCAACTATGGCTACACCTTC.

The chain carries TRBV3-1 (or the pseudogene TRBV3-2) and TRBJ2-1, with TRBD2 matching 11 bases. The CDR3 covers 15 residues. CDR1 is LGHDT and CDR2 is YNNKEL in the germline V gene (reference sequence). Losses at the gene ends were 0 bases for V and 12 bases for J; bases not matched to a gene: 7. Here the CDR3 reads CASSQDSLAGDLQFF. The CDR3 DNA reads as TGTGCCAGCAGCCAAGATTCACTAGCGGGAGATCTGCAGTTCTTC.

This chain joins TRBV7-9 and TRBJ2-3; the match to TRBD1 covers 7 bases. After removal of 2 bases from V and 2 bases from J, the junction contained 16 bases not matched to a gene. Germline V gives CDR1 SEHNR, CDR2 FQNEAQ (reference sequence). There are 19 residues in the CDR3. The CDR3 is CASSLPSRSGTANTDTQYF. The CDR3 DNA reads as TGTGCCAGCAGCTTACCCAGTCGATCCGGGACAGCCAACACAGATACGCAGTATTTT.

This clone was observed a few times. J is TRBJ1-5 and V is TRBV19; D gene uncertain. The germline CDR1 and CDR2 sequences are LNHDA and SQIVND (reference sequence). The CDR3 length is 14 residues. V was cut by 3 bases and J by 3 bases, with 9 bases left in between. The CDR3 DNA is TGTGCCAGTAGTATGTACAGTTACAATCAGCCCCAGCATTTT. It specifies CASSMYSYNQPQHF.

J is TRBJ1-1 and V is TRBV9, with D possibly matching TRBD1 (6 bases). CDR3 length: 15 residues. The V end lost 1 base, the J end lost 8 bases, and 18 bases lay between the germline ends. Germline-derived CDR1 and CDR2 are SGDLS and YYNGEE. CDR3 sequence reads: CASSVQDRRTGEAFF. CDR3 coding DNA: TGTGCCAGCAGCGTACAAGACAGGAGAACGGGCGAAGCTTTCTTT.

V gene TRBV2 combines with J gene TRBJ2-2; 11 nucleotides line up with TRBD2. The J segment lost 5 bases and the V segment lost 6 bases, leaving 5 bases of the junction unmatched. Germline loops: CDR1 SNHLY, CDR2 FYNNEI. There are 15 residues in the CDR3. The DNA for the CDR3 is TGTGCCAGCAGAGCTCGGACTAGCGGGACCGGGGAGCTGTTTTTT. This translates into CASRARTSGTGELFF.

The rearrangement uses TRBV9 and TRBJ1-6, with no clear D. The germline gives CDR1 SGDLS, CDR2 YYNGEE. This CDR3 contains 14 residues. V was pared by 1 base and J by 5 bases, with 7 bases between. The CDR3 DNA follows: TGTGCCAGCAGCGTAAACACCGATAATTCACCCCTCCACTTT. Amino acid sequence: CASSVNTDNSPLHF. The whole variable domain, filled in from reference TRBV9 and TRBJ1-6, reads DSGVTQTPKHLITATGQRVTLRCSPRSGDLSVYWYQQSLDQGLQFLIQYYNGEERAKGNILERFSAQQFPDLHSELNLSSLELGDSALYFCASSVNTDNSPLHFGNGTRLTVT.

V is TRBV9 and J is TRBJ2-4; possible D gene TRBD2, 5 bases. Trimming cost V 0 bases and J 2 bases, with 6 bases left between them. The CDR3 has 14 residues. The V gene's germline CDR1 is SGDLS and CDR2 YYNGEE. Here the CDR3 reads CASSVAGTKNIQYF. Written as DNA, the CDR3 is TGTGCCAGCAGCGTAGCCGGGACCAAAAACATTCAGTACTTC. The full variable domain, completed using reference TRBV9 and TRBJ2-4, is DSGVTQTPKHLITATGQRVTLRCSPRSGDLSVYWYQQSLDQGLQFLIQYYNGEERAKGNILERFSAQQFPDLHSELNLSSLELGDSALYFCASSVAGTKNIQYFGAGTRLSVL.

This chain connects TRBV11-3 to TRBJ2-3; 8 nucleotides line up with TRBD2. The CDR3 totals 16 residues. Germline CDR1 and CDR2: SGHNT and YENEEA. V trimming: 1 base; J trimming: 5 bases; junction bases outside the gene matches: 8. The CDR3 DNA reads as TGTGCCAGCAGCTTAGTTGGTGGCCTAGCGGGAGATACGCAGTATTTT. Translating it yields CASSLVGGLAGDTQYF.

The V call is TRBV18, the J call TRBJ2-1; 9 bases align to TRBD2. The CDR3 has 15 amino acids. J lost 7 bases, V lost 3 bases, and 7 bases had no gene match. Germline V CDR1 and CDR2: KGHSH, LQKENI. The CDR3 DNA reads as TGTGCCAGCTCACCCTCCCTAGCGGGAAGTAATGAGCAGTTCTTC. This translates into CASSPSLAGSNEQFF.

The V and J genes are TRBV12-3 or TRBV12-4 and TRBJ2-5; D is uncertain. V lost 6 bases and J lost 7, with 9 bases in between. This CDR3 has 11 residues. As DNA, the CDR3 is TGTGCCAGCAGCCAAAGCACGACCCAGTACTTC. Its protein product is CASSQSTTQYF.

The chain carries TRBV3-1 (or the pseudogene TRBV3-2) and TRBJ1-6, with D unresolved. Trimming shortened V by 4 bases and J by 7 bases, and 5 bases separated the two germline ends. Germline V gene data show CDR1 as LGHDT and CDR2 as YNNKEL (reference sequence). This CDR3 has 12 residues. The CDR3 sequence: CASSLRNSPLHF. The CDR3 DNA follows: TGTGCCAGCAGCCTCAGGAATTCACCCCTCCACTTT.

The CDR3 sequence is CASSPSSSGGGLQETQYF. DNA of the CDR3: TGTGCCAGCAGCCCCAGTTCTAGCGGGGGGGGCCTCCAAGAGACCCAGTACTTC. J is TRBJ2-5 and V is TRBV9; 12 bases fit TRBD2. J lost 1 base, V lost 4 bases, and 11 bases had no gene match. This CDR3 spans 18 amino acids. Germline V gene lookup returns CDR1 SGDLS and CDR2 YYNGEE.

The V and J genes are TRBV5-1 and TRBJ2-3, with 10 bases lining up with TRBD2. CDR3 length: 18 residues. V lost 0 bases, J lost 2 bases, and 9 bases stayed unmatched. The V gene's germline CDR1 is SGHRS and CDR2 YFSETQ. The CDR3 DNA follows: TGCGCCAGCAGCTTGGGGTTTAGCGGGGGGCGATACACAGATACGCAGTATTTT. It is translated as CASSLGFSGGRYTDTQYF.

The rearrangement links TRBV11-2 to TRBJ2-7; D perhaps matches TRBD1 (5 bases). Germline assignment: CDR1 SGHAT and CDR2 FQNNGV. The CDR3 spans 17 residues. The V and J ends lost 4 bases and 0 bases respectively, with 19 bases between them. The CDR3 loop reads CASSSAARRVGSYEQYF. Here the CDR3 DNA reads TGTGCCAGCAGCTCCGCCGCTCGCAGGGTTGGCTCCTACGAGCAGTACTTC. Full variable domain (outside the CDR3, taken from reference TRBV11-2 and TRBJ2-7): EAGVAQSPRYKIIEKRQSVAFWCNPISGHATLYWYQQILGQGPKLLIQFQNNGVVDDSQLPKDRFSAERLKGVDSTLKIQPAKLEDSAVYLCASSSAARRVGSYEQYFGPGTRLTVT.